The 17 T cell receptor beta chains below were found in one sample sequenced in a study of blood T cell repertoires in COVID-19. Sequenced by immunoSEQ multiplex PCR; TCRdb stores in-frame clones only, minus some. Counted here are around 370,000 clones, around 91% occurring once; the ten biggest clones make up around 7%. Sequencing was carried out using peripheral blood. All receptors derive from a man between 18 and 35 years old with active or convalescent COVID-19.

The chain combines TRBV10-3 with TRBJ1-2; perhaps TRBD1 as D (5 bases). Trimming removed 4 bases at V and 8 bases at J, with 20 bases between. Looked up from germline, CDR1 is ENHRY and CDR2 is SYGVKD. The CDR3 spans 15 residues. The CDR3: CAISGQRDSVGGYTF. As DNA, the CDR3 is TGTGCCATCAGTGGACAACGGGACTCCGTCGGGGGCTACACCTTC.

The CDR3 reads CASSSPGHDSYEQYF. The CDR3 DNA reads as TGTGCCAGCAGTTCTCCGGGACATGACTCCTACGAGCAGTACTTC. The chain carries TRBV25-1 and TRBJ2-7; tentatively, D is TRBD1 (6 bases). Trimming took off 5 bases at V and 0 bases at J, with 14 bases between the two ends. The CDR3 has 15 residues. Germline assignment: CDR1 MGHDK and CDR2 SYGVNS.

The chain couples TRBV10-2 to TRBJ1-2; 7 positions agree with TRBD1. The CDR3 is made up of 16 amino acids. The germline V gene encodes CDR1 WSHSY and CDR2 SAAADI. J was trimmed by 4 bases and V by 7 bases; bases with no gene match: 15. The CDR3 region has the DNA TGCGCCAGCACCCCTCTCGACAGGGCTCCAACCTATGGCTACACCTTC. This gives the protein CASTPLDRAPTYGYTF.

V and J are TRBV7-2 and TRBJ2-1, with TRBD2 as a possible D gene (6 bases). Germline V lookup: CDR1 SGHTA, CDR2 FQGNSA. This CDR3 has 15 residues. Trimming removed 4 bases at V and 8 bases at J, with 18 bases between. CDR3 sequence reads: CASSSQRLVYDEQFF. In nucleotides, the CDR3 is TGTGCCAGCAGCTCCCAAAGACTAGTGTATGATGAGCAGTTCTTC.

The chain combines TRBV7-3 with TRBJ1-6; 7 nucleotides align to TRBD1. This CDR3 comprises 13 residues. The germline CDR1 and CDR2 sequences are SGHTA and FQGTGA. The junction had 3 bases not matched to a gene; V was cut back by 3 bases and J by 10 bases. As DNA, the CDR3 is TGTGCCAGCAGCTTGACAGGGCCCTCACCCCTCCACTTT. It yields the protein CASSLTGPSPLHF. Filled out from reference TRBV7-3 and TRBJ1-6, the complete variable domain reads GAGVSQTPSNKVTEKGKYVELRCDPISGHTALYWYRQSLGQGPEFLIYFQGTGAADDSGLPNDRFFAVRPEGSVSTLKIQRTERGDSAVYLCASSLTGPSPLHFGNGTRLTVT.

CDR3 coding DNA: TGTGCCAGCAGCCTAGGGGGGGTTGAGACCGGGGAGCTGTTTTTT. Its protein product is CASSLGGVETGELFF. The chain couples TRBV11-3 to TRBJ2-2, with TRBD2 as a possible D gene (7 bases). This CDR3 has 15 residues. Trimming shortened V by 5 bases and J by 5 bases, and 15 bases separated the two germline ends. The V gene's germline CDR1 is SGHNT and CDR2 YENEEA.

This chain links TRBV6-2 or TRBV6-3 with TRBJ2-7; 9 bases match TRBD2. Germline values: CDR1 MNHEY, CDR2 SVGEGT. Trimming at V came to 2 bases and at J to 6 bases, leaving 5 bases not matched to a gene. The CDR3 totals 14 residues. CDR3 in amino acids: CASSYPSGTPEQYF. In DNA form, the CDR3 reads TGTGCCAGCAGTTACCCTAGCGGGACCCCCGAGCAGTACTTC.

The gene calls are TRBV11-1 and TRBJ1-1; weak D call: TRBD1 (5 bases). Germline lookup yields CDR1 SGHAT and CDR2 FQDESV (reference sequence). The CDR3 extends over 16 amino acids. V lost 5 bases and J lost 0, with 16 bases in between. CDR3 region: CASSDHGGPMNTEAFF. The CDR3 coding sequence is TGTGCCAGCAGCGACCACGGGGGACCGATGAACACTGAAGCTTTCTTT.

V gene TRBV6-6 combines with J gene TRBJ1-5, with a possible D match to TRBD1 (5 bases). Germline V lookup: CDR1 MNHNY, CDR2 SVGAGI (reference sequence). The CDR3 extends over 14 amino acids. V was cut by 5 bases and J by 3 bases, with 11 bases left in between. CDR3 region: CASSRRDYNQPQHF. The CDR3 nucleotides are TGTGCCAGCAGTCGCCGGGACTACAATCAGCCCCAGCATTTT.

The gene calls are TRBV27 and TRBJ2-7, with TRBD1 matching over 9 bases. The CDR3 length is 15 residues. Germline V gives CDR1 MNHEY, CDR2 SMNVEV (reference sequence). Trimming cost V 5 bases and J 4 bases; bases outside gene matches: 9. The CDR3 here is CASSVTGGASYEQYF. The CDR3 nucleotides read TGTGCCAGCAGTGTCACAGGGGGCGCTTCGTACGAGCAGTACTTC.

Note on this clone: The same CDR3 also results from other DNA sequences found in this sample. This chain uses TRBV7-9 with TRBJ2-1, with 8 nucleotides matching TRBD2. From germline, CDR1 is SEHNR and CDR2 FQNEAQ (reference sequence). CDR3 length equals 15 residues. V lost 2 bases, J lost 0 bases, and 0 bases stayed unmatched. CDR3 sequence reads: CASSLSGSSYNEQFF. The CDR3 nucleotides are TGTGCCAGCAGCTTAAGCGGGAGCTCCTACAATGAGCAGTTCTTC.

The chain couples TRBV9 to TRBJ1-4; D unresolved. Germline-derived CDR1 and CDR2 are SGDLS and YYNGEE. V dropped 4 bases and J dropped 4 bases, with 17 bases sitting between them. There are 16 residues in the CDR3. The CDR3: CASSSQPAGSNEKLFF. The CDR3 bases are TGTGCCAGCAGCTCCCAACCGGCGGGCAGTAATGAAAAACTGTTTTTT. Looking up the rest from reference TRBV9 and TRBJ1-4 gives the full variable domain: DSGVTQTPKHLITATGQRVTLRCSPRSGDLSVYWYQQSLDQGLQFLIQYYNGEERAKGNILERFSAQQFPDLHSELNLSSLELGDSALYFCASSSQPAGSNEKLFFGSGTQLSVL.

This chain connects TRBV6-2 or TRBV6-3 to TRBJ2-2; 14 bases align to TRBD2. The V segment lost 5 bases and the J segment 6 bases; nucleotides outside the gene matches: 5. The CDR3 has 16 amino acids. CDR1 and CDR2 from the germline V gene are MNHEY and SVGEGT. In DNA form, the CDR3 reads TGTGCCAGCAGTCCCGGGACTAGCGGGAGATCCGGGGAGCTGTTTTTT. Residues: CASSPGTSGRSGELFF.

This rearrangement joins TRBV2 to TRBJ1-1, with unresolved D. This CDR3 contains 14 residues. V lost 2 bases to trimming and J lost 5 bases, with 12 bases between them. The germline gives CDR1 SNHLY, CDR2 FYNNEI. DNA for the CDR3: TGTGCCAGCAGTGAATTGGGCAGTAGAACTGAAGCTTTCTTT. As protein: CASSELGSRTEAFF. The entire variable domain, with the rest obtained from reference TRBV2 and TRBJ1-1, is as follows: EPEVTQTPSHQVTQMGQEVILRCVPISNHLYFYWYRQILGQKVEFLVSFYNNEISEKSEIFDDQFSVERPDGSNFTLKIRSTKLEDSAMYFCASSELGSRTEAFFGQGTRLTVV.

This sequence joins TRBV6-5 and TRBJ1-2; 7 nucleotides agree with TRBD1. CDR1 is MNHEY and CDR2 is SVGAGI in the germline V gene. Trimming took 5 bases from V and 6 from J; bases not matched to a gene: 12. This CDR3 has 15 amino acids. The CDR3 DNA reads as TGTGCCAGCAGTCAGGGTCCACAGGGGCCCCATGGCTACACCTTC. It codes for CASSQGPQGPHGYTF.

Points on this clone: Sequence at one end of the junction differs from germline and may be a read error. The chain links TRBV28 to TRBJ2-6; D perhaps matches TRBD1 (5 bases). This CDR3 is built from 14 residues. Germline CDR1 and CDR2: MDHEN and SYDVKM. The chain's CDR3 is CASSLGSGANVLTF. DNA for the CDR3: TGTGCCAGCAGTTTGGGCAGTGGGGCCAACGTGCTGACTTTC.

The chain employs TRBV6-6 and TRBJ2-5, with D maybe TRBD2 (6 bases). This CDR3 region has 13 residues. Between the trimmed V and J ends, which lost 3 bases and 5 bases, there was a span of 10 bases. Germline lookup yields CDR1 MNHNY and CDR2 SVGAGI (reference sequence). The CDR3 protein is CASSYSAGETQYF. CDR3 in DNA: TGTGCCAGCAGTTATTCGGCGGGGGAGACCCAGTACTTC.